Sequencing of this TCR beta chain was carried out in a study of T cell responses to AZD1222 COVID-19 vaccine. With regard to this clone: Its antigen is still unknown.

The study, taken as a whole, reports: Only after the peak T cell response were repertoires sampled. There were mostly white British donors and more females than males, and clonal diversity was possibly underestimated. Vaccine-related CD4 TCRs covered spike, predominating at 160-218 and 743-854.

Looked up from germline, CDR1 is SGHRS and CDR2 is YFSETQ. The CDR3 has 15 amino acids. The V and J ends lost 0 bases and 3 bases, in that order; junction bases with no gene match: 6. Assay used: immunoSEQ multiplex PCR; TCRdb lists only in-frame clones, some missing. The sample consists of under 130,000 clones, 85% to 90% of them appearing once. Sample: peripheral blood, taken on day 0 of AZD1222 vaccination. The TCR originated in an adult in good health. This sequence joins TRBV5-1 and TRBJ2-7, with 7 bases that match TRBD1. The CDR3 spells CASSLENRGFYEQYF. Here the CDR3 DNA reads TGCGCCAGCAGCTTGGAGAACAGGGGATTCTACGAGCAGTACTTC.